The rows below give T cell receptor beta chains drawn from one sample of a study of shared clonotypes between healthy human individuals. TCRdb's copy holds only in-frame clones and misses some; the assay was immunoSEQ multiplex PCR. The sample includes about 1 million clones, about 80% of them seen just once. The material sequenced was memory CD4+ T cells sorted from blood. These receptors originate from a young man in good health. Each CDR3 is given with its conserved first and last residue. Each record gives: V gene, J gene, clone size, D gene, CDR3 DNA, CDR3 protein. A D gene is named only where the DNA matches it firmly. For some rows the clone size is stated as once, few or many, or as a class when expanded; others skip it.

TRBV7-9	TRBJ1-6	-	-	TGTGCCAGCAGCAAGCCGGACCCTAATTCACCCCTCCACTTT	CASSKPDPNSPLHF
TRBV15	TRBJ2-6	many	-	TGTGCCACCAGCAGAGACGCATCCTATCACACTGGGGCCAACGTCCTGACTTTC	CATSRDASYHTGANVLTF
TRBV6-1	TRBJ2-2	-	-	TGTGCCAGCAAAATAGATGGGGGAACCGGGGAGCTGTTTTTT	CASKIDGGTGELFF
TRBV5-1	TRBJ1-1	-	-	TGCGCCAGCAGCCCCAGCGGTGGCGTGACTGAAGCTTTCTTT	CASSPSGGVTEAFF
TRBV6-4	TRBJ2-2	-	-	TGTGCCAGCAGTTGGGGGACGGCGAACACCGGGGAGCTGTTTTTT	CASSWGTANTGELFF
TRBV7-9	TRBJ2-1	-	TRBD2	TGTGCCAGCAGCCCTTCGTCCAGCGGGGTATACAATGAGCAGTTCTTC	CASSPSSSGVYNEQFF
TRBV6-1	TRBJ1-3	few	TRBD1	TGTGCCAGCAGCCCTGGACAGGGTCGGGACACCATATATTTT	CASSPGQGRDTIYF
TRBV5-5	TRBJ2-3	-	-	TGTGCCAGCAGCGAGCAGGGGATGTTTGCTACGCAGTATTTT	CASSEQGMFATQYF
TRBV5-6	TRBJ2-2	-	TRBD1	TGTGCCAGCAGCTTGGTGGGACAGGACTACACCGGGGAGCTGTTTTTT	CASSLVGQDYTGELFF
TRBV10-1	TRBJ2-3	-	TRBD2	TGCGCCAGCAGTGAGACCGTAGCGGGAACGCAGTATTTT	CASSETVAGTQYF
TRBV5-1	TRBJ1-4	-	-	TGCGCCAGCAGCTTGGGTTATAGCTTAAGCAAAGGGGAAAAACTGTTTTTT	CASSLGYSLSKGEKLFF
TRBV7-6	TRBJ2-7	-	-	TGTGCCAGCAGCTTAAATCCCCAGCCCGTAGGGGAGCAGTACTTC	CASSLNPQPVGEQYF
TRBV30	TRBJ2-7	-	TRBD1	TGTGCCTGGAGTGTTCAGACAGGGGGCTACGAGCAGTACTTC	CAWSVQTGGYEQYF
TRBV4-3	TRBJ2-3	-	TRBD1	TGCGCCAGCAGCCAACTGAAGACAGGGAACACAGATACGCAGTATTTT	CASSQLKTGNTDTQYF
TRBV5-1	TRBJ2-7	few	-	TGCGCCAGCAGCCCAGAAGGCTACGAGCAGTACTTC	CASSPEGYEQYF